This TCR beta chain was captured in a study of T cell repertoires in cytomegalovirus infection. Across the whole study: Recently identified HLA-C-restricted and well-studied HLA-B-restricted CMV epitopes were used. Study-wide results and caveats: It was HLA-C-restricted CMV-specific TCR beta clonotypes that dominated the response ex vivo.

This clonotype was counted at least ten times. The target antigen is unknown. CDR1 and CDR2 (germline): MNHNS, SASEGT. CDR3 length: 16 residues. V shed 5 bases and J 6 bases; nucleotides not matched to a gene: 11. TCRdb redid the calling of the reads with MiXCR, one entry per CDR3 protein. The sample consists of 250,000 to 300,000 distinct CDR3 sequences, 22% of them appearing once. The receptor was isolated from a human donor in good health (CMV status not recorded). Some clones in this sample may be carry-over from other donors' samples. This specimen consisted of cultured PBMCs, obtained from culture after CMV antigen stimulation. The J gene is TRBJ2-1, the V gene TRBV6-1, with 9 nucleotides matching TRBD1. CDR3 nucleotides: TGTGCCAGCAGTTACCCTCGACCGGGACAGGGCAATGAGCAGTTCTTC. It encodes CASSYPRPGQGNEQFF.